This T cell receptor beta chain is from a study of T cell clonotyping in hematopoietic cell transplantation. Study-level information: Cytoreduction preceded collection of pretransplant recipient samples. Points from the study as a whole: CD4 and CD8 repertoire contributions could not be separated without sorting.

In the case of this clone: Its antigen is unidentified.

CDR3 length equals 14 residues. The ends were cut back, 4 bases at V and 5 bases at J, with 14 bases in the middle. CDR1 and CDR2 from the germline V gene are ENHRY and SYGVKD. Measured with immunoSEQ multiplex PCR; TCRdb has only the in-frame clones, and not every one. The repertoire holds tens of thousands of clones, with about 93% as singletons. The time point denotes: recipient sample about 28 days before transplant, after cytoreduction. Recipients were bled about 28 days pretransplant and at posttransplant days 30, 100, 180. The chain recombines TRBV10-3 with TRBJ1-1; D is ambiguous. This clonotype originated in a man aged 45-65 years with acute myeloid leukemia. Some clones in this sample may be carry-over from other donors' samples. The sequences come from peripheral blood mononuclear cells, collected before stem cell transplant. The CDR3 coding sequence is TGTGCCATCAGTGCATTGAAGGGCGGAACTGAAGCTTTCTTT. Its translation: CAISALKGGTEAFF.